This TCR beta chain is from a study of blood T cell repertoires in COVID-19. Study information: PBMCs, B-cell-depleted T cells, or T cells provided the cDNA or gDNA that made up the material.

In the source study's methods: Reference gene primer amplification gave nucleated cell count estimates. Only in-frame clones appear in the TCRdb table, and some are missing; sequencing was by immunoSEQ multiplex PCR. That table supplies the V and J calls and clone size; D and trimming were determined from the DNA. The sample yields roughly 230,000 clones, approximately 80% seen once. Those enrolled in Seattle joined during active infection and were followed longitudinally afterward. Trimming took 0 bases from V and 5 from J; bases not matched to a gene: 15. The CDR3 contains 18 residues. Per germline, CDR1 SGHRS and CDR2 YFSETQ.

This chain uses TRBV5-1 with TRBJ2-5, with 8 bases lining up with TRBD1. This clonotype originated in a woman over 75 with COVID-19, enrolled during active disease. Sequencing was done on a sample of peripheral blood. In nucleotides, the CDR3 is TGCGCCAGCAGCTTGGGGGAAAGGACAGGGCTTGGAGGTGAGACCCAGTACTTC. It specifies CASSLGERTGLGGETQYF.